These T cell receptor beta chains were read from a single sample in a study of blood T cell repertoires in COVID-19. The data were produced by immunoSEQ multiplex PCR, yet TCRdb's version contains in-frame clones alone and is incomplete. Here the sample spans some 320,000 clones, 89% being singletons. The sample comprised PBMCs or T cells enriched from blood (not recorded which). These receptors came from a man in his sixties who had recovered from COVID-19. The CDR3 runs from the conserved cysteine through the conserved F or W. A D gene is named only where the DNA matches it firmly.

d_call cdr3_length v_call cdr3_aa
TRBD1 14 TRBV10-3 CAISRTGGSYEQYF
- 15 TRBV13 CASTRVMVSYNEQFF
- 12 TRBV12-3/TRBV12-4 CASSQDTYGYTF
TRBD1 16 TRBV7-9 CASSLTGATYQETQYF
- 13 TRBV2 CASTEEAGTEAFF
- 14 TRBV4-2 CASSQSRGWETQYF
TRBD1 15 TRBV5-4 CASSFRDRGPYEQYF
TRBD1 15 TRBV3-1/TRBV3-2 CASSPRDRGDYGYTF
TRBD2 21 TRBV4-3 CASSLTLASGGGRSSYNEQFF
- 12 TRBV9 CASSVVVGEQFF
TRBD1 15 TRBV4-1 CASSQVGTAGNTIYF
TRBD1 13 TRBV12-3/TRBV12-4 CASSLRQGAEAFF
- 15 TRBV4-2 CASSQGVSGSYEQYF
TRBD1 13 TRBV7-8 CASSFTGGGRAFF
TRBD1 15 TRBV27 CASSRTGGNYNEQFF
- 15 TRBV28 CASLTAGTPNTEAFF
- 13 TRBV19 CASSNSGNQPQHF
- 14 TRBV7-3 CASSLWPRVETQYF
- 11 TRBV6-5 CASSYPTEQYF
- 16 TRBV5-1 CASSPVVGSPTGELFF
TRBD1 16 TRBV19 CASSGDRARGNQPQHF
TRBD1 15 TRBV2 CASRADRAGNQPQHF
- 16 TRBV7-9 CASSLGAGRSNQPQHF
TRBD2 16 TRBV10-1 CASSDATSGAYNEQFF
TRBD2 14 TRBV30 CAWSKLAEYNEQFF
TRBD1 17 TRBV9 CASSPPQGRGKTDTQYF
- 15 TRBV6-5 CASSYSETASYEQYF
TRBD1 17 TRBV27 CASRAGTGLLSGNTIYF
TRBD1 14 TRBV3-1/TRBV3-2 CASSSTGVDTEAFF
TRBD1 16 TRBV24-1 CATSDPRGRDTDTQYF
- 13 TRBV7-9 CASSMQGNQPQHF
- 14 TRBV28 CALAGNSYNSPLHF
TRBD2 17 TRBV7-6 CASSLDSGTSMANEQFF
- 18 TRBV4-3 CASSQEEGVHSGANVLTF
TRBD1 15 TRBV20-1 CSASTGGGSNQPQHF
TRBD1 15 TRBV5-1 CASSDPGQGDEKLFF
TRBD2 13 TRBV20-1 CSASSGSSYEQYF
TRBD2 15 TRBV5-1 CASSGTSGSTDTQYF
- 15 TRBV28 CASSFPTGFNEKLFF
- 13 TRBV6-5 CASRDTGYTEAFF
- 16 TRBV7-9 CASSLSGRGRNQPQHF
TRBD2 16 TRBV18 CASSLSSSGSLNEQYF
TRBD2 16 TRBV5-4 CASSLGSGGLYNEQFF
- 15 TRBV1 CTSSQDRLNTGELFF
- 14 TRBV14 CASSQAGAKNIQYF
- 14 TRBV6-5 CATSPGRVVEKLFF
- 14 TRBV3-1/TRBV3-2 CASSQAGFGTEAFF
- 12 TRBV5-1 CASGAEQETQYF
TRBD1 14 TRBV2 CASKAGTGEETQYF